A selection of T cell receptor beta chains follows, all from one sample in a study of PD-1 blockade in mismatch repair-deficient tumors. Assay: immunoSEQ multiplex PCR; the TCRdb copy retains only in-frame clones and omits some. The sample has 100,000 to 150,000 clones; approximately 91% are singletons. The specimen comprised peripheral blood, sampled just under 74 weeks after starting pembrolizumab. The source is an adult with mismatch repair-deficient cancer. Both conserved end residues are part of each CDR3. D genes are given only for firm matches. Some rows have no size entry. The others give once, few or many, or a class for an expanded clone.

J: TRBJ1-1; V: TRBV19; size: once; D: -; CDR3: CASSIGQGGENTEAFF; DNA: TGTGCCAGTAGTATAGGTCAGGGAGGGGAGAACACTGAAGCTTTCTTT
J: TRBJ1-5; V: TRBV27; size: -; D: -; CDR3: CASSLSGGENQPQHF; DNA: TGTGCCAGCAGTTTATCCGGGGGGGAAAATCAGCCCCAGCATTTT
J: TRBJ2-5; V: TRBV5-6; size: -; D: TRBD1; CDR3: CASSTTGGVAEPQETQYF; DNA: TGTGCCAGCAGTACGACAGGGGGGGTAGCGGAACCTCAAGAGACCCAGTACTTC
J: TRBJ2-1; V: TRBV27; size: few; D: -; CDR3: CASSGVVDEQFF; DNA: TGTGCCAGCAGTGGGGTAGTGGATGAGCAGTTCTTC
J: TRBJ2-5; V: TRBV18; size: -; D: -; CDR3: CASSPPGRQETQYF; DNA: TGTGCCAGCTCACCACCGGGACGTCAAGAGACCCAGTACTTC
J: TRBJ2-2; V: TRBV5-7; size: -; D: TRBD2; CDR3: CASSWGLAGGPPSGELFF; DNA: TGTGCCAGCAGCTGGGGACTAGCGGGAGGGCCTCCCTCCGGGGAGCTGTTTTTT
J: TRBJ2-7; V: TRBV7-2; size: -; D: TRBD1; CDR3: CASSLAAGGSYEQYF; DNA: TGTGCCAGCAGCTTAGCGGCAGGGGGATCCTACGAGCAGTACTTC
J: TRBJ1-1; V: TRBV2; size: few; D: -; CDR3: CASRGAGNTEAFF; DNA: TGTGCCAGCAGGGGCGCGGGGAACACTGAAGCTTTCTTT
J: TRBJ2-1; V: TRBV29-1; size: -; D: -; CDR3: CSVTIPTGLSYNEQFF; DNA: TGCAGCGTAACGATACCCACGGGACTTAGCTACAATGAGCAGTTCTTC
J: TRBJ2-2; V: TRBV7-2; size: -; D: TRBD2; CDR3: CASSLARFGLAGNTGELFF; DNA: TGTGCCAGCAGCTTAGCGAGATTCGGACTAGCGGGAAACACCGGGGAGCTGTTTTTT
J: TRBJ2-7; V: TRBV6-5; size: -; D: TRBD1; CDR3: CASRGTGFNEQYF; DNA: TGTGCCAGCAGGGGGACAGGGTTCAACGAGCAGTACTTC
J: TRBJ2-7; V: TRBV4-3; size: -; D: -; CDR3: CASSQEAATYSYEQYF; DNA: TGCGCCAGCAGCCAAGAAGCAGCAACTTACTCCTACGAGCAGTACTTC
J: TRBJ2-1; V: TRBV6-5; size: -; D: -; CDR3: CASSYSIGFGPLEQFF; DNA: TGTGCCAGCAGTTACTCGATCGGCTTTGGTCCTTTGGAGCAGTTCTTC
J: TRBJ1-1; V: TRBV12-5; size: -; D: TRBD1; CDR3: CASGLTGEGVNTEAFF; DNA: TGTGCTAGTGGACTGACAGGGGAAGGGGTGAACACTGAAGCTTTCTTT
J: TRBJ2-7; V: TRBV6-1; size: -; D: -; CDR3: CASSDGPEQYF; DNA: TGTGCCAGCAGTGATGGGCCCGAGCAGTACTTC
J: TRBJ2-7; V: TRBV27; size: -; D: -; CDR3: CASWDHNTYEQYF; DNA: TGTGCCAGTTGGGACCATAATACCTACGAGCAGTACTTC
J: TRBJ2-2; V: TRBV11-3; size: few; D: -; CDR3: CASSPPPVGLRYTGELFF; DNA: TGTGCCAGCAGCCCGCCGCCGGTAGGACTACGATACACCGGGGAGCTGTTTTTT
J: TRBJ2-3; V: TRBV9; size: once; D: -; CDR3: CASSVEVGTDTQYF; DNA: TGTGCCAGCAGCGTAGAAGTAGGCACAGATACGCAATATTTT
J: TRBJ2-1; V: TRBV28; size: -; D: TRBD2; CDR3: CASSLFGTSGYNEQFF; DNA: TGTGCCAGCAGTTTATTCGGGACTAGCGGATACAATGAGCAGTTCTTC
J: TRBJ1-3; V: TRBV10-1; size: few; D: TRBD1; CDR3: CASRKVPGQGSEGNTIYF; DNA: TGCGCCAGCAGGAAAGTCCCGGGACAGGGATCGGAGGGAAACACCATATATTTT
J: TRBJ2-5; V: TRBV6-4; size: -; D: -; CDR3: CASSTLGTQYF; DNA: TGTGCCAGCAGTACCTTAGGGACCCAGTACTTC
J: TRBJ2-5; V: TRBV13; size: -; D: TRBD2; CDR3: CASSFSGGSQETQYF; DNA: TGTGCCAGCAGCTTTTCGGGCGGGAGCCAAGAGACCCAGTACTTC
J: TRBJ2-2; V: TRBV7-9; size: -; D: -; CDR3: CASSPPEGKNTGELFF; DNA: TGTGCCAGCAGCCCACCGGAGGGGAAGAACACCGGGGAGCTGTTTTTT
J: TRBJ1-5; V: TRBV4-1; size: -; D: -; CDR3: CASSQTWGGDSNQPQHF; DNA: TGCGCCAGCAGCCAGACTTGGGGGGGGGATAGCAATCAGCCCCAGCATTTT
J: TRBJ2-7; V: TRBV5-1; size: -; D: -; CDR3: CASSLGPQGHEQYF; DNA: TGCGCCAGCAGCTTGGGTCCTCAAGGCCACGAGCAGTACTTC
J: TRBJ2-5; V: TRBV5-8; size: -; D: TRBD1; CDR3: CASSRGDRDGETQYF; DNA: TGTGCCAGCAGCCGGGGGGACAGGGATGGAGAGACCCAGTACTTC
J: TRBJ2-7; V: TRBV2; size: -; D: TRBD2; CDR3: CAQRGSGRNEQYF; DNA: TGTGCCCAAAGGGGTAGCGGGAGAAACGAGCAGTACTTC
J: TRBJ1-1; V: TRBV5-1; size: -; D: -; CDR3: CASSYQGPTEAFF; DNA: TGCGCCAGCAGCTACCAAGGGCCCACTGAAGCTTTCTTT
J: TRBJ1-1; V: TRBV10-3; size: -; D: -; CDR3: CAISGPGVTEAFF; DNA: TGTGCCATCAGTGGGCCAGGGGTAACTGAAGCTTTCTTT
J: TRBJ2-7; V: TRBV27; size: -; D: TRBD1; CDR3: CASSSLGTAYVQYEQYF; DNA: TGTGCCAGCAGTTCGCTAGGGACAGCGTACGTCCAATACGAGCAGTACTTC
J: TRBJ2-2; V: TRBV28; size: -; D: -; CDR3: CASSTYTGELFF; DNA: TGTGCCAGCAGTACCTATACCGGGGAGCTGTTTTTT
J: TRBJ2-6; V: TRBV30; size: -; D: TRBD2; CDR3: CAWSVPEGLAGISGANVLTF; DNA: TGTGCCTGGAGTGTACCGGAGGGACTAGCGGGAATATCTGGGGCCAACGTCCTGACTTTC
J: TRBJ2-1; V: TRBV29-1; size: -; D: -; CDR3: CSVEDRGLWGEQFF; DNA: TGCAGCGTTGAAGATCGCGGGCTCTGGGGTGAGCAGTTCTTC
J: TRBJ2-7; V: TRBV13; size: -; D: TRBD2; CDR3: CASSLLLAGEREQYF; DNA: TGTGCCAGCAGCTTACTACTAGCGGGAGAAAGGGAGCAGTACTTC
J: TRBJ2-2; V: TRBV12-5; size: -; D: TRBD1; CDR3: CASGLATGVVLGELFF; DNA: TGTGCTAGTGGTTTGGCCACAGGGGTGGTCTTAGGGGAGCTGTTTTTT
J: TRBJ2-7; V: TRBV13; size: -; D: -; CDR3: CASSYLYEQYF; DNA: TGTGCCAGCAGTTACCTTTACGAGCAGTACTTC
J: TRBJ2-7; V: TRBV5-6; size: -; D: TRBD2; CDR3: CASSFGWREAAYEQYF; DNA: TGTGCCAGCAGCTTCGGTTGGCGGGAGGCCGCCTACGAGCAGTACTTC